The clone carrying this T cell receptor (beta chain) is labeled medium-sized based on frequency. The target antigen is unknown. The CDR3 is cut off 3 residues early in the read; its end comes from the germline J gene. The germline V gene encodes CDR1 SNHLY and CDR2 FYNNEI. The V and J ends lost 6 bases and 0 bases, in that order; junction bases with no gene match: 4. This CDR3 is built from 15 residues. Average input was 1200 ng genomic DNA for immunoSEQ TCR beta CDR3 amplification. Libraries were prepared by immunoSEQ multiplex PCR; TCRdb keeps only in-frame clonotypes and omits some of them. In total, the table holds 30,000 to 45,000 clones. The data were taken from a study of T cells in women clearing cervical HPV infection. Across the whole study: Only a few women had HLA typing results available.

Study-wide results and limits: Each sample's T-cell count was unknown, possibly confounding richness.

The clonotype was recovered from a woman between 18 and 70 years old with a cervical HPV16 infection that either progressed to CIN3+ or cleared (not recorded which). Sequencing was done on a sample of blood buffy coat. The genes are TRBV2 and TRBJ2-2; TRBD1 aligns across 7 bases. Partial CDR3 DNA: TGTGCCAGCAGGGAGGACAGGTCGAACACCGGGGAG. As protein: CASREDRSNTGE. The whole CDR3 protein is CASREDRSNTGELFF. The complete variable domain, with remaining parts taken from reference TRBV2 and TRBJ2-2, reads EPEVTQTPSHQVTQMGQEVILRCVPISNHLYFYWYRQILGQKVEFLVSFYNNEISEKSEIFDDQFSVERPDGSNFTLKIRSTKLEDSAMYFCASREDRSNTGELFFGEGSRLTVL.